The 30 T cell receptor beta chains given below trace back to one sample, sequenced in a study of T cell changes during pregnancy in multiple sclerosis. The protocol was immunoSEQ multiplex PCR, while the TCRdb copy is restricted to in-frame clones and leaves out a portion. The sample has roughly 47,000 clones, 89% seen once. The source was CD4+ T cells from peripheral blood mononuclear cells, collected after pregnancy. The receptor set was obtained from a female donor with multiple sclerosis, enrolled in a pregnancy study.

The rearrangement joins TRBV5-1 to TRBJ2-2, with 11 positions matching TRBD2. The CDR3 is made up of 17 amino acids. V trimming: 5 bases; J trimming: 3 bases; junction bases outside the gene matches: 9. Germline V lookup: CDR1 SGHRS, CDR2 YFSETQ. Here the CDR3 DNA reads TGCGCCAGCAGGATCTGGCTAGCGGGAGGTGACACCGGGGAGCTGTTTTTT. Its protein is CASRIWLAGGDTGELFF.

The rearrangement links TRBV6-6 to TRBJ2-7; TRBD1 matches at 10 bases. The trim removed 8 bases at V and 1 base at J, leaving 5 bases unmatched. CDR1 MNHNY and CDR2 SVGAGI come from the germline V gene (reference sequence). The CDR3 sequence is 14 residues long. The CDR3 region is CASLGQGESYEQYF. CDR3 DNA sequence: TGTGCCAGCCTCGGACAGGGGGAATCCTACGAGCAGTACTTC.

This chain joins TRBV5-1 and TRBJ2-7; no firm D call. This CDR3 contains 14 residues. Trimming shortened V by 0 bases and J by 5 bases, and 12 bases separated the two germline ends. Germline-derived CDR1 and CDR2 are SGHRS and YFSETQ. The CDR3, as DNA: TGCGCCAGCAGCTTGGCTTCGTCAGTCAACGAGCAGTACTTC. This gives the protein CASSLASSVNEQYF.

This sequence joins TRBV5-1 and TRBJ2-7; 10 bases align to TRBD1. Germline V gene data show CDR1 as SGHRS and CDR2 as YFSETQ. The CDR3 covers 14 residues. The V and J ends lost 3 bases and 4 bases, in that order; junction bases with no gene match: 4. The CDR3, as DNA: TGCGCCAGCAGCTCCAGGACAGGGGGTTACGAGCAGTACTTC. This gives the protein CASSSRTGGYEQYF. Complete variable domain (other parts from reference TRBV5-1 and TRBJ2-7): KAGVTQTPRYLIKTRGQQVTLSCSPISGHRSVSWYQQTPGQGLQFLFEYFSETQRNKGNFPGRFSGRQFSNSRSEMNVSTLELGDSALYLCASSSRTGGYEQYFGPGTRLTVT.

The chain uses TRBV6-1 and TRBJ2-1; TRBD2 matches at 8 bases. The CDR3 runs 14 residues. V gave up 8 bases and J gave up 4 bases; unmatched junction bases: 7. CDR1 MNHNS and CDR2 SASEGT come from the germline V gene. The CDR3, as DNA: TGTGCCAGCCTCAGTAGCGGGGTTTACAATGAGCAGTTCTTC. The encoded protein is CASLSSGVYNEQFF.

The gene calls are TRBV9 and TRBJ2-2, with D perhaps TRBD1 (5 bases). V was shortened by 3 bases and J by 2 bases, with 8 bases between the two germline ends. This CDR3 region has 14 residues. Germline V gene lookup returns CDR1 SGDLS and CDR2 YYNGEE. The CDR3 coding sequence is TGTGCCAGCAGCGGGCAGGGTAACACCGGGGAGCTGTTTTTT. It translates to CASSGQGNTGELFF.

As DNA, the CDR3 is TGCGCCAGCAGCTTGGAAGCGGGGCTAGCGGGAGGGAATGAGCAGTTCTTC. Encoded protein: CASSLEAGLAGGNEQFF. The chain couples TRBV5-1 to TRBJ2-1, with TRBD2 matching 12 bases. The V segment lost 0 bases and the J segment 7 bases; nucleotides outside the gene matches: 8. This CDR3 comprises 17 residues. CDR1 is SGHRS and CDR2 is YFSETQ in the germline V gene. The full variable domain, its missing parts supplied by reference TRBV5-1 and TRBJ2-1, is KAGVTQTPRYLIKTRGQQVTLSCSPISGHRSVSWYQQTPGQGLQFLFEYFSETQRNKGNFPGRFSGRQFSNSRSEMNVSTLELGDSALYLCASSLEAGLAGGNEQFFGPGTRLTVL.

The chain combines TRBV30 with TRBJ2-2, with D possibly being TRBD2 (5 bases). Germline values: CDR1 GTSNPN, CDR2 SVGIG (reference sequence). V lost 7 bases and J 4 bases, leaving 7 bases between the germline ends. The CDR3 has 11 amino acids. This chain's CDR3 is CALEVTGELFF. The CDR3 DNA sequence: TGTGCCTTGGAGGTCACCGGGGAGCTGTTTTTT.

This sequence joins TRBV14 and TRBJ2-7; 12 bases map to TRBD2. V was clipped by 3 bases and J by 0 bases; unmatched bases: 6. Germline values: CDR1 SGHDN, CDR2 FVKESK. This CDR3 comprises 17 residues. As DNA, the CDR3 is TGTGCCAGCAGCCAGCTAGGACTAGCGGGGAACTCCTACGAGCAGTACTTC. Its protein product is CASSQLGLAGNSYEQYF.

The chain carries TRBV2 and TRBJ2-1, with no clear D. The CDR3 length is 13 residues. From germline, CDR1 is SNHLY and CDR2 FYNNEI. V shed 6 bases and J shed 6 bases, with 12 bases lying between them. CDR3 nucleotides: TGTGCCAGCAGCCTAGAATCAACCAATGAGCAGTTCTTC. Translated, it gives CASSLESTNEQFF. Based on the CDR3 plus reference TRBV2 and TRBJ2-1, the full variable domain is EPEVTQTPSHQVTQMGQEVILRCVPISNHLYFYWYRQILGQKVEFLVSFYNNEISEKSEIFDDQFSVERPDGSNFTLKIRSTKLEDSAMYFCASSLESTNEQFFGPGTRLTVL.

The chain uses TRBV7-8 and TRBJ1-2; no clear D. CDR3 length equals 13 residues. V lost 2 bases, J lost 6 bases, and 10 bases lay in between. Germline values: CDR1 SGHVS, CDR2 FQNEAQ. CDR3 in DNA: TGTGCCAGCAGCTTATTGACCGGGGATGGCTACACCTTC. This sequence encodes CASSLLTGDGYTF.

The chain employs TRBV5-6 and TRBJ1-1, with D tentatively TRBD1 (5 bases). The CDR3 consists of 13 residues. V was clipped by 1 base and J by 7 bases, with 11 bases between them. Germline-derived CDR1 and CDR2 are SGHDT and YYEEEE. CDR3 protein: CASSLRVQGEAFF. The CDR3 nucleotides are TGTGCCAGCAGCTTGAGGGTGCAGGGTGAAGCTTTCTTT.

The CDR3 spells CAWSAGRQGVYGYTF. The CDR3 coding sequence is TGTGCCTGGAGCGCTGGAAGACAGGGGGTCTATGGCTACACCTTC. This sequence joins TRBV30 and TRBJ1-2, with 9 positions matching TRBD1. Germline CDR1 is GTSNPN and CDR2 is SVGIG (reference sequence). The CDR3 is 15 residues long. The trim removed 3 bases at V and 4 bases at J, leaving 9 bases unmatched.

This chain links TRBV27 with TRBJ1-1, with unresolved D. Germline assignment: CDR1 MNHEY and CDR2 SMNVEV (reference sequence). Trimming took off 6 bases at V and 1 base at J, with 9 bases between the two ends. CDR3 length equals 13 residues. The CDR3 DNA reads TGTGCCAGCAGCTATAAAGCGAACACTGAAGCTTTCTTT. Encoded protein: CASSYKANTEAFF.

This clone was recorded a few times. The CDR3 spells CATFSAGGYEQYF. Written as DNA, the CDR3 is TGTGCCACCTTTTCAGCGGGAGGGTACGAGCAGTACTTC. The rearrangement joins TRBV28 to TRBJ2-7, with 10 bases that match TRBD2. J was trimmed by 4 bases and V by 10 bases; bases with no gene match: 7. Germline V gene lookup returns CDR1 MDHEN and CDR2 SYDVKM. The CDR3 contains 13 residues.

The CDR3 nucleotides read TGCGCCAGCAGCTTGGAGCTAGCGGGAGGAGGTGAGACCCAGTACTTC. Its translation: CASSLELAGGGETQYF. The V call is TRBV5-1, the J call TRBJ2-5; 11 bases match TRBD2. CDR3 length equals 16 residues. Germline trimming cut 0 bases from V and 5 bases from J; bases unmatched to any gene: 6. Germline V gene data show CDR1 as SGHRS and CDR2 as YFSETQ.

CDR3: CASSSSGRPPEQYF. Here the CDR3 DNA reads TGTGCCAGCAGCTCGAGCGGGAGGCCCCCCGAGCAGTACTTC. The rearrangement uses TRBV5-4 and TRBJ2-7; 9 bases are shared with TRBD2. The CDR3 is 14 residues long. V lost 3 bases and J lost 6; bases outside the gene matches: 7. CDR1 is SGHNT and CDR2 is YYREEE in the germline V gene (reference sequence).

The chain employs TRBV19 and TRBJ2-2; D is undetermined. The ends were cut back, 6 bases at V and 2 bases at J, with 10 bases in the middle. Germline CDR1 reads LNHDA; CDR2 reads SQIVND (reference sequence). The CDR3 contains 14 residues. This chain's CDR3 is CASSSELNTGELFF. CDR3 DNA sequence: TGTGCCAGTAGCTCTGAGCTCAACACCGGGGAGCTGTTTTTT.

The CDR3 spells CASSLISSSYEQYF. The CDR3 nucleotides read TGTGCCAGCAGCTTGATATCGAGCTCCTACGAGCAGTACTTC. The chain is built from TRBV5-6 and TRBJ2-7; D not resolved. Germline assignment: CDR1 SGHDT and CDR2 YYEEEE. The length of the CDR3 is 14 residues. Trimming stripped 1 base from V and 0 bases from J, with 8 bases between. Filled out from reference TRBV5-6 and TRBJ2-7, the complete variable domain reads DAGVTQSPTHLIKTRGQQVTLRCSPKSGHDTVSWYQQALGQGPQFIFQYYEEEERQRGNFPDRFSGHQFPNYSSELNVNALLLGDSALYLCASSLISSSYEQYFGPGTRLTVT.

This chain links TRBV5-4 with TRBJ1-1, with D perhaps matching TRBD1 (6 bases). The CDR3 length is 15 residues. Trimming removed 0 bases from V and 4 bases from J, with 13 bases in between. The germline V gene encodes CDR1 SGHNT and CDR2 YYREEE (reference sequence). The CDR3 DNA follows: TGTGCCAGCAGCTTGGGGCCAACAGGGAGCACTGAAGCTTTCTTT. It codes for CASSLGPTGSTEAFF. Complete variable domain (other parts from reference TRBV5-4 and TRBJ1-1): ETGVTQSPTHLIKTRGQQVTLRCSSQSGHNTVSWYQQALGQGPQFIFQYYREEENGRGNFPPRFSGLQFPNYSSELNVNALELDDSALYLCASSLGPTGSTEAFFGQGTRLTVV.

The V call is TRBV18, the J call TRBJ2-3; possible D gene TRBD1, 5 bases. The CDR3 has 15 amino acids. The germline gives CDR1 KGHSH, CDR2 LQKENI. V lost 0 bases and J 4 bases, leaving 11 bases between the germline ends. The CDR3 nucleotides are TGTGCCAGCTCACCACCTTCGACAGTCTCAGATACGCAGTATTTT. Protein: CASSPPSTVSDTQYF.

The chain is built from TRBV5-1 and TRBJ2-3, with TRBD1 matching over 7 bases. Trimming at V came to 4 bases and at J to 2 bases, leaving 7 bases not matched to a gene. This CDR3 has 15 amino acids. Per the germline V gene, CDR1 is SGHRS and CDR2 is YFSETQ. CDR3 DNA sequence: TGCGCCAGCAGCCGAGACAGGGTAGCCACAGATACGCAGTATTTT. It codes for CASSRDRVATDTQYF. Complete variable domain (other parts from reference TRBV5-1 and TRBJ2-3): KAGVTQTPRYLIKTRGQQVTLSCSPISGHRSVSWYQQTPGQGLQFLFEYFSETQRNKGNFPGRFSGRQFSNSRSEMNVSTLELGDSALYLCASSRDRVATDTQYFGPGTRLTVL.

This sequence joins TRBV5-1 and TRBJ2-5; D unclear. This CDR3 has 11 residues. Germline V gene data show CDR1 as SGHRS and CDR2 as YFSETQ. V shed 5 bases and J shed 3 bases, with 5 bases lying between them. CDR3 coding DNA: TGCGCCAGCAGGTCGGAAGAGACCCAGTACTTC. This translates into CASRSEETQYF.

This clone came up once. The chain links TRBV10-3 to TRBJ1-2; 12 bases map to TRBD1. This CDR3 contains 14 residues. The germline gives CDR1 ENHRY, CDR2 SYGVKD. V shed 6 bases, J shed 4 bases, and the junction held 3 bases outside the gene matches. CDR3 DNA: TGTGCCATCAGGGGACAGGGGGCCAGCTATGGCTACACCTTC. This codes for CAIRGQGASYGYTF.

V gene TRBV2 combines with J gene TRBJ2-2; D possibly corresponds to TRBD1 (5 bases). Per the germline V gene, CDR1 is SNHLY and CDR2 is FYNNEI. CDR3 length: 13 residues. V was shortened by 11 bases and J by 1 base, with 11 bases between the two germline ends. The CDR3 is CAGDRGNTGELFF. CDR3 coding DNA: TGTGCCGGAGATAGGGGGAACACCGGGGAGCTGTTTTTT.

The chain is built from TRBV30 and TRBJ2-1; 10 nucleotides match TRBD1. Germline loops: CDR1 GTSNPN, CDR2 SVGIG (reference sequence). With 5 bases clipped from V and 7 bases from J, the junction kept 2 bases outside the gene matches. The CDR3 has 12 amino acids. CDR3 amino acids: CAWGQGGNEQFF. The CDR3 bases are TGTGCCTGGGGACAGGGGGGGAATGAGCAGTTCTTC.

CDR3 loop: CASSLDRADGYTF. The CDR3 nucleotides read TGTGCCAGCTCATTGGACAGGGCCGATGGCTACACCTTC. This chain joins TRBV18 and TRBJ1-2, with 8 bases identical to TRBD1. J lost 6 bases, V lost 5 bases, and 5 bases had no gene match. This CDR3 has 13 residues. Per the germline V gene, CDR1 is KGHSH and CDR2 is LQKENI.

The chain uses TRBV29-1 and TRBJ2-3; 11 nucleotides line up with TRBD2. There are 15 residues in the CDR3. Germline V lookup: CDR1 SQVTM, CDR2 ANQGSEA. V lost 6 bases, J lost 2 bases, and 7 bases stayed unmatched. This CDR3 is CSVAGTSGITDTQYF. As DNA, the CDR3 is TGCAGCGTGGCCGGGACTAGCGGAATCACAGATACGCAGTATTTT.

This clone was recorded once. The genes are TRBV5-1 and TRBJ2-5, with a tentative D call TRBD2 (5 bases). Trimming removed 6 bases from V and 5 bases from J, with 23 bases in between. This CDR3 comprises 16 residues. Per the germline V gene, CDR1 is SGHRS and CDR2 is YFSETQ. Here the CDR3 DNA reads TGCGCCAGCACCACTCAACGGGGAGCGGTCGGGGAGACCCAGTACTTC. The encoded protein is CASTTQRGAVGETQYF.

The CDR3 sequence: CASSRRQNYGYTF. The CDR3 nucleotides are TGTGCCAGTAGTAGGAGGCAGAACTATGGCTACACCTTC. This chain uses TRBV19 with TRBJ1-2; D uncertain. The CDR3 consists of 13 residues. Trimming stripped 4 bases from V and 2 bases from J, with 8 bases between. Germline V CDR1 and CDR2: LNHDA, SQIVND (reference sequence).